This T cell receptor (beta chain) comes out of a study of STAT5B mutations in CD4+ large granular lymphocyte leukemia. Overall study context: When available, cryopreserved cells underwent CD8+ depletion before CD4+ selection.

V shed 6 bases and J 7 bases; nucleotides not matched to a gene: 9. This CDR3 spans 15 amino acids. Per germline, CDR1 LGHNA and CDR2 YNFKEQ. The table came from immunoSEQ multiplex PCR; TCRdb's copy has only in-frame clones and leaves some out. Here the sample spans more than 6,500 clones, about 90% being singletons. The material sequenced was PBMCs. J is TRBJ2-1 and V is TRBV4-2; TRBD2 aligns across 10 bases. The sequence derives from a woman in her seventies with CD4+ T-cell large granular lymphocyte leukemia. CDR3 DNA sequence: TGTGCCAGCAGACTCAGCGGGGGGGCTTTTAATGAGCAGTTCTTC. Protein: CASRLSGGAFNEQFF.